Listed below are T cell receptor beta chains from one sample, sequenced in a study of T-cell reconstitution after alpha-beta-depleted transplantation in children. TCRdb recomputed calls from the PCR reads with MiXCR, one row per CDR3 protein. The data show approximately 630,000 distinct CDR3 sequences, with about an eighth seen just once and about 0.77% held by the top ten. The input for sequencing was PBMCs, taken before TCRalphabeta/CD19-depleted stem cell transplant. These receptors all stem from a girl aged 2 to 10 with congenital amegakaryocytic thrombocytopenia, due to receive a stem cell transplant. The CDR3 runs from the conserved cysteine through the conserved F or W. The order of the fields is V gene, clone size, D gene, J gene, CDR3 protein, CDR3 DNA. The D gene is left open where the match is weak. For some rows the clone size is stated as once, few or many, or as a class when expanded; others skip it.

TRBV20-1	.	.	TRBJ2-5	CSALERVGETQYF	TGCAGTGCTCTCGAGAGGGTGGGGGAGACCCAGTACTTC
TRBV5-1	many	.	TRBJ2-2	CASSFVAANTGELFF	TGCGCCAGCAGCTTTGTAGCGGCGAACACCGGGGAGCTGTTTTTT
TRBV12-3/TRBV12-4	.	.	TRBJ2-7	CASSFRSSSYEQYF	TGTGCCAGCAGTTTTCGCTCCAGTTCCTACGAGCAGTACTTC
TRBV20-1	many	.	TRBJ2-1	CSANQGSYNEQFF	TGCAGTGCTAACCAGGGGTCCTACAATGAGCAGTTCTTC
TRBV9	many	TRBD1	TRBJ2-2	CASSATLGQGNAGELFF	TGTGCCAGCAGCGCAACGTTGGGACAGGGAAACGCCGGGGAGCTGTTTTTT
TRBV20-1	.	TRBD2	TRBJ2-3	CSARLAGLDTQYF	TGCAGTGCTAGACTAGCGGGATTGGATACGCAGTATTTT
TRBV5-1	.	TRBD1	TRBJ2-1	CASSWAGTGEWDEQFF	TGCGCCAGCAGCTGGGCCGGGACAGGGGAATGGGATGAGCAGTTCTTC
TRBV24-1	many	TRBD1	TRBJ2-3	CATSDTGQGTDTQYF	TGTGCCACCAGTGATACAGGACAGGGGACAGATACGCAGTATTTT
TRBV5-1	.	TRBD2	TRBJ2-7	CASSLVSGRAEEQYF	TGCGCCAGCAGCTTGGTTAGCGGGAGGGCCGAGGAGCAGTACTTC
TRBV7-2	many	.	TRBJ2-2	CASSHSGTGELFF	TGTGCCAGCAGCCATAGCGGTACCGGGGAGCTGTTTTTT
TRBV5-1	few	.	TRBJ2-3	CATRVGTDTQYF	TGCGCCACCCGGGTCGGGACAGATACGCAGTATTTT
TRBV7-6	many	.	TRBJ2-5	CASSLSIKETQYF	TGTGCCAGCAGCTTGTCCATAAAAGAGACCCAGTACTTC
TRBV20-1	.	.	TRBJ1-1	CSAIRAVRGTEAFF	TGCAGTGCGATCCGCGCGGTTCGGGGCACTGAAGCTTTCTTT
TRBV2	few	TRBD1	TRBJ2-7	CASSESRTGGEQYF	TGTGCCAGCAGTGAATCCCGGACAGGGGGGGAGCAGTACTTC
TRBV24-1	many	TRBD2	TRBJ2-1	CATSDLASGRAGEQFF	TGTGCCACCAGTGATTTAGCTAGCGGGAGGGCCGGTGAGCAGTTCTTC
TRBV7-6	few	TRBD2	TRBJ2-1	CASNPGIAGFGEQFF	TGTGCCAGCAACCCCGGCATAGCGGGATTTGGTGAGCAGTTCTTC
TRBV9	few	TRBD2	TRBJ2-3	CASSVLAGADTQYF	TGTGCCAGCAGCGTCCTAGCGGGGGCCGATACGCAGTATTTT
TRBV10-3	.	.	TRBJ2-3	CAIHPRGTDTQYF	TGTGCCATCCACCCAAGGGGCACAGATACGCAGTATTTT
TRBV7-9	many	.	TRBJ2-1	CASSLQGEQFF	TGTGCCAGCAGCTTACAGGGAGAGCAGTTCTTC